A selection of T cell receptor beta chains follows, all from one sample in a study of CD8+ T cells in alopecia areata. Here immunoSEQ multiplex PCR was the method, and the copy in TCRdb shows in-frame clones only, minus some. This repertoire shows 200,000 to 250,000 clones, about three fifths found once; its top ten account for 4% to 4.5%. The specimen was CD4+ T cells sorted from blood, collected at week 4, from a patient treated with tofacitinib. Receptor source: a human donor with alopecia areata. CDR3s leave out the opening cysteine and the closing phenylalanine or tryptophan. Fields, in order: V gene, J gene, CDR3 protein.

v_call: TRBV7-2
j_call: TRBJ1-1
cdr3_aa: ASSMKTGTGGSTEAF

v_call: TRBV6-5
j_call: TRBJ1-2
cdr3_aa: ATRVDLLYGYT

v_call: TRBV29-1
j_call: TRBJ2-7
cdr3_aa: SAEQQGSEQY

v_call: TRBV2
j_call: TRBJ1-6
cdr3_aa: ASNVGRHSPLH

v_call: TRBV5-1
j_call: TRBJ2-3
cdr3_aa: ASSFGTSTDTQY

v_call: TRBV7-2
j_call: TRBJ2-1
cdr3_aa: ASSGLAGAPI

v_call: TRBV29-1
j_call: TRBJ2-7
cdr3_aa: SVGQLYEQY

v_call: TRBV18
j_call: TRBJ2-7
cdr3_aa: ASSPPGVRYEQY

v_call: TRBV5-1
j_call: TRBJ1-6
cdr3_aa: ASSLGAGTNNSPLH

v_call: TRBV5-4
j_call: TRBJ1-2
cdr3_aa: ASSLAGVHGYT

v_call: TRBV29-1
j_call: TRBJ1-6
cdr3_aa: SASTGDSPLH

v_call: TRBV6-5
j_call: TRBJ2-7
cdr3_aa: ASGSTGLRHEQY

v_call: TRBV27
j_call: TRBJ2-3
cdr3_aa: ASSPSTSGTSTDTQY

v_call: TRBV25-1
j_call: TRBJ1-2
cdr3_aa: ASSESGDVNGYT

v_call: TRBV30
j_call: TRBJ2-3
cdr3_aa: ALENPFAGRTQY

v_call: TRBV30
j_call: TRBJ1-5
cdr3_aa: AWSRDRFNQPQH

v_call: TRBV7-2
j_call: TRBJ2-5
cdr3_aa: ASSYQQGIQETQY

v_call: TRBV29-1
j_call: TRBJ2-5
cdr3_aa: SVEAGRAQY

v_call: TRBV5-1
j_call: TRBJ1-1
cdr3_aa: ASSFAGGAF

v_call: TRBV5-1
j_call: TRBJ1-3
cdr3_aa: ASRDINENTIY

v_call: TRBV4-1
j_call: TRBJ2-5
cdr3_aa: ASSQWGLGSGETQY

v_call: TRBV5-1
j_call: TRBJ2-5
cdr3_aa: ASSTGLAQETQY

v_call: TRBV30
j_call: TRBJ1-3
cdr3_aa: AWSEGSSGNTIY

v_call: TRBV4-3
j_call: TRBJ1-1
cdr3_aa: ASSGTGDWTEAF

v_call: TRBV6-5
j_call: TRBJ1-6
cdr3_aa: ASNADGYNSPLH

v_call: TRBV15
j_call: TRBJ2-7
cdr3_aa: ATSTGPPSYEQY

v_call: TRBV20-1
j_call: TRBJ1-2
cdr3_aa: SVKSDYGYT

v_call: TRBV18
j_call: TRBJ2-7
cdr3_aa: ASSPTGASTYEQY

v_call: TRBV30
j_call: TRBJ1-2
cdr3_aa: AWSIGRVVSGYT

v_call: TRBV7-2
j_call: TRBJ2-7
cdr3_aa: ASSLSGGAYEQY

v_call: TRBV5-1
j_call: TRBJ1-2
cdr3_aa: ASSFLAVGGYT

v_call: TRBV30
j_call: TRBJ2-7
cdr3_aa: AWSKGTDYEQY

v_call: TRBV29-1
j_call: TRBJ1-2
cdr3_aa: SAATVLLGGGYT

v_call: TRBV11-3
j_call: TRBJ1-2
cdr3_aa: ASSLETGRGYT

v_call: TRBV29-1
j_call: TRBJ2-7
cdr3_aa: SVGDRGYEQY

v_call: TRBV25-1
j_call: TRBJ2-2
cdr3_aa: ASRQGPGELF

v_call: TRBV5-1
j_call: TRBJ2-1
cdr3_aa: ASSLEGRGNEQF

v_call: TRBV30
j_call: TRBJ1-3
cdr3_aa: AWSRASGNTIY

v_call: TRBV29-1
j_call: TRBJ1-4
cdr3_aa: SVVGRGEKLF

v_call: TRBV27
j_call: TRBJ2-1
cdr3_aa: ASSRSLQPDNEQF

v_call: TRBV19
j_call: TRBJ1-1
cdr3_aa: ASIHGQGSTEAF

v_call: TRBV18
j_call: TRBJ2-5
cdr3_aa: ASSRTHRDSLPSAQY

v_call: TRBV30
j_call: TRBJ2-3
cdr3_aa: AWTGSGTDTQY

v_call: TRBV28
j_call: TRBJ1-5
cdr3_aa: ASVTVSNQPQH

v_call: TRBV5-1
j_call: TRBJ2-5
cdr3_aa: ASSLGMYQETQY

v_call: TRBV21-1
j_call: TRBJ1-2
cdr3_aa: ASRLRTGGGYT

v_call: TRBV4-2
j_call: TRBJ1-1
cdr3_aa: ASSTGGNTEAF